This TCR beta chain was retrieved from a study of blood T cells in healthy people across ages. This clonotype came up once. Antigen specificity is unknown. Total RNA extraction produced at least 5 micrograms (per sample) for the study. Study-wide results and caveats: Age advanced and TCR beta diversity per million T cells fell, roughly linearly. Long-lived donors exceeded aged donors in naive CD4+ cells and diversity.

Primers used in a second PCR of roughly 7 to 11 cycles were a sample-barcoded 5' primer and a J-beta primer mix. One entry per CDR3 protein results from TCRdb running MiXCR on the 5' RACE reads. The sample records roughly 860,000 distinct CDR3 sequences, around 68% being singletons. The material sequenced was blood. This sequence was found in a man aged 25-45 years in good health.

The CDR3 DNA reads TGTGCCAGCAGTTCCGGCGCGGACAGGGGGCGGGAAGAGACCCAGTACTTC. Its translation is CASSSGADRGREETQYF. The rearrangement uses TRBV7-2 and TRBJ2-5; 11 bases fit TRBD1. CDR1 and CDR2 (germline): SGHTA, FQGNSA. CDR3 size: 17 residues. V was clipped by 6 bases and J by 3 bases; unmatched bases: 12. Filled out from reference TRBV7-2 and TRBJ2-5, the complete variable domain reads GAGVSQSPSNKVTEKGKDVELRCDPISGHTALYWYRQSLGQGLEFLIYFQGNSAPDKSGLPSDRFSAERTGGSVSTLTIQRTQQEDSAVYLCASSSGADRGREETQYFGPGTRLLVL.